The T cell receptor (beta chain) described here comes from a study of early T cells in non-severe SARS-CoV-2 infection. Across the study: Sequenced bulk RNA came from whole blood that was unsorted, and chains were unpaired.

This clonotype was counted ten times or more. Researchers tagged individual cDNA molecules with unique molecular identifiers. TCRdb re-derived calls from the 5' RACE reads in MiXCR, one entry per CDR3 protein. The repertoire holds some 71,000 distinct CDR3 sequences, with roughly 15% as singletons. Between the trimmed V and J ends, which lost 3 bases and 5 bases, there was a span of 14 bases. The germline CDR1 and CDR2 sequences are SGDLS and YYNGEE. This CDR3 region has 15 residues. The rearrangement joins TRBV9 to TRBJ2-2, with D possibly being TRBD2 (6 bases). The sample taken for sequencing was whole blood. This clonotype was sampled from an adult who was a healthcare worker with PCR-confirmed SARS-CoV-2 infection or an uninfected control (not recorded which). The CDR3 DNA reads TGTGCCAGCAGCGCATCGTGGCGGGGAACCGGGGAGCTGTTTTTT. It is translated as CASSASWRGTGELFF. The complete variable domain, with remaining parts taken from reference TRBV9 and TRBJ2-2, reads DSGVTQTPKHLITATGQRVTLRCSPRSGDLSVYWYQQSLDQGLQFLIQYYNGEERAKGNILERFSAQQFPDLHSELNLSSLELGDSALYFCASSASWRGTGELFFGEGSRLTVL.